This TCR beta chain was found in a study of identical twins. Study-wide results and limits: Zero-insertion analyses might be partly confounded by invariant T cells like MAIT and iNKT. Researchers reported excess low generation probability among twin-shared out-of-frame alpha sequences. There were fewer insertions in abundant cord blood beta clonotypes, but memory repertoires showed no such pattern.

This clonotype was seen a few times. Antigen specificity is unknown. Template switching (which added a universal primer site) was used, and cDNA carried unique molecular identifiers. TCRdb itself ran the 5' RACE reads through MiXCR, one entry per CDR3 protein. In the table there are fewer than 250,000 distinct CDR3 sequences, around a tenth of which are singletons. This CDR3 spans 12 amino acids. Germline lookup yields CDR1 SGHDN and CDR2 FVKESK. V lost 1 base to trimming and J lost 8 bases, with 8 bases between them. The chain joins TRBV14 to TRBJ1-2; D uncertain. Input material: memory (CD45RO+) T cells sorted from blood. This TCR was recovered from a woman aged 18-29 years in good health. CDR3 DNA: TGTGCCAGCAGCCAAGTAGGACGCGGCTACACCTTC. Its translation: CASSQVGRGYTF.